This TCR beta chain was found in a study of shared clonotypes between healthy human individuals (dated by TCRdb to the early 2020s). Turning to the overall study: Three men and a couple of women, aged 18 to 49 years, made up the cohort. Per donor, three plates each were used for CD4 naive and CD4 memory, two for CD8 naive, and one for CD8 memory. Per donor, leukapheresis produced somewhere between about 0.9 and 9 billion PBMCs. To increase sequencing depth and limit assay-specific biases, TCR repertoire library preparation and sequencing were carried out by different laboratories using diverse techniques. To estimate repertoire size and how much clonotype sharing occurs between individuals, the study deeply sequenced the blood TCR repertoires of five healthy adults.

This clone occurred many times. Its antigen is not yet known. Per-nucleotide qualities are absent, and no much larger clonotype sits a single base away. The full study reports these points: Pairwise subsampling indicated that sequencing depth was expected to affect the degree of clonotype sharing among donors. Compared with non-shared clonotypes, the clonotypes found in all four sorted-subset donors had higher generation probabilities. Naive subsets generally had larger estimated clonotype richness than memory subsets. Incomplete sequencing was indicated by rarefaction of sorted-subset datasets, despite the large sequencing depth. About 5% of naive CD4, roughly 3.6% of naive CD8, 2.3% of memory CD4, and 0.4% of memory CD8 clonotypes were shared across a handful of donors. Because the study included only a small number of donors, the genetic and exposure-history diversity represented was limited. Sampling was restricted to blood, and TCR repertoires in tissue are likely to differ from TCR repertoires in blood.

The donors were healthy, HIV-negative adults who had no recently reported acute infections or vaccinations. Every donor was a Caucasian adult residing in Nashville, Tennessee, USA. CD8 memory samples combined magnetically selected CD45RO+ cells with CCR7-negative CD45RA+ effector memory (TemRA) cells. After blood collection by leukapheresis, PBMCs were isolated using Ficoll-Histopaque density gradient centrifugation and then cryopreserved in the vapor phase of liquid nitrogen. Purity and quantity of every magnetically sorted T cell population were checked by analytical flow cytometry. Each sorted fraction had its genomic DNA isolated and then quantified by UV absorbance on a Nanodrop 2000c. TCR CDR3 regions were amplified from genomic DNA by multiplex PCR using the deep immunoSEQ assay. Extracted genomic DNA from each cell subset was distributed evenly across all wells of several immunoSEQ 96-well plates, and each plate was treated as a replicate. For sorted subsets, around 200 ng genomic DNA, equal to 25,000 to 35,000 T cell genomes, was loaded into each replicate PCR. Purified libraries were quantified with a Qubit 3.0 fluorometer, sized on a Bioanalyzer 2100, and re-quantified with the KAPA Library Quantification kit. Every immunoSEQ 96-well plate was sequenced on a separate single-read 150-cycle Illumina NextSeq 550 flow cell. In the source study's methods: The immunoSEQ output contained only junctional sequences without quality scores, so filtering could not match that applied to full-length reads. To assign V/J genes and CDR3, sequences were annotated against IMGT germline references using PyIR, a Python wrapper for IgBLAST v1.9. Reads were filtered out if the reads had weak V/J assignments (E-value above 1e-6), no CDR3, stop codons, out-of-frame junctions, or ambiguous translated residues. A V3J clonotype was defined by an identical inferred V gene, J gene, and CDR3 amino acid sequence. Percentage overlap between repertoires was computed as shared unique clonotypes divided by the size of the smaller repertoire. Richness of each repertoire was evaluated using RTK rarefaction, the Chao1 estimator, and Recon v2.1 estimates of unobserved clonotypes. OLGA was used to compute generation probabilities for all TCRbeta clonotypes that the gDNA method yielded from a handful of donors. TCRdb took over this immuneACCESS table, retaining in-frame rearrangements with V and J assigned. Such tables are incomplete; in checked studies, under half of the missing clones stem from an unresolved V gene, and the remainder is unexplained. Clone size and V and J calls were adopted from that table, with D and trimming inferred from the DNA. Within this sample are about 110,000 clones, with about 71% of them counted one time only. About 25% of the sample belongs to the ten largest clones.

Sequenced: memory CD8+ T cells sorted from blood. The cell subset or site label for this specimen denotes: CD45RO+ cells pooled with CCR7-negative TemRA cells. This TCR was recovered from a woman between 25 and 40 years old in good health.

The CDR3 in this case is CARQFPGTAAVGYTF. Here is the DNA: TGTGCCAGACAGTTTCCCGGGACAGCTGCGGTCGGCTACACCTTC. The chain is encoded by TRBV5-3 joined to TRBJ1-2, and 7 junction bases match TRBD1. TRBV5-3 is an ORF for which the function is uncertain. From the cysteine up to the phenylalanine, the CDR3 has a length of 15 residues. Only CDR3 DNA remains: 45 bases, in frame from the first base. Trimming takes 7 bases off V and 8 bases off J; junction bases not matched to a gene: 17.